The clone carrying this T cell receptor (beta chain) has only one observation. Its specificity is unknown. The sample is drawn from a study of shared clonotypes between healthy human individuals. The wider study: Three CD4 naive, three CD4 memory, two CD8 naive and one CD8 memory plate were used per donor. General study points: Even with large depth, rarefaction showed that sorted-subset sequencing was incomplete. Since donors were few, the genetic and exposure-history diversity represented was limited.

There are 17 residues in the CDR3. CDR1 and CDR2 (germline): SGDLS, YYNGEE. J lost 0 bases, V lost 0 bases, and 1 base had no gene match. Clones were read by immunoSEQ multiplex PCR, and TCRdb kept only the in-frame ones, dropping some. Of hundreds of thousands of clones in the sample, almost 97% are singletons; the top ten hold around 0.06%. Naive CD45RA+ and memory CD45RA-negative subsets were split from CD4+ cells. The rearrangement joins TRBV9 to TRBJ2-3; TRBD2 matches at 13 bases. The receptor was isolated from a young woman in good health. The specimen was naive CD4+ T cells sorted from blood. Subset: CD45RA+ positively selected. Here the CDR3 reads CASSVGGLAGSTDTQYF. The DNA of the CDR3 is TGTGCCAGCAGCGTAGGGGGACTAGCGGGAAGCACAGATACGCAGTATTTT.